The 7 T cell receptor beta chains reported below all come from one sample, sequenced in a study of cytomegalovirus exposure and HLA in healthy donors. The table came from immunoSEQ multiplex PCR; TCRdb's copy has only in-frame clones and leaves some out. The table includes about 120,000 clones, 90% to 97% detected once. The specimen sequenced was PBMCs. The source is a man between 18 and 35 years old in good health and CMV-seronegative.

The V call is TRBV18, the J call TRBJ2-7; D gene ambiguous. Trimming took 6 bases from V and 1 from J, leaving 4 bases between them. CDR1 is KGHSH, CDR2 LQKENI, per germline. The CDR3 is 11 amino acids. The CDR3 DNA reads as TGTGCCAGCTCGTATTCCTACGAGCAGTACTTC. It specifies CASSYSYEQYF.

The rearrangement uses TRBV30 and TRBJ1-2; weak D call: TRBD1 (5 bases). The germline V gene encodes CDR1 GTSNPN and CDR2 SVGIG (reference sequence). V lost 2 bases and J 2 bases, leaving 12 bases between the germline ends. This CDR3 region has 14 residues. CDR3 residues: CAWSHGGNNYGYTF. The CDR3 DNA reads TGTGCCTGGAGTCACGGGGGGAACAACTATGGCTACACCTTC.

The rearrangement uses TRBV9 and TRBJ2-7; 8 nucleotides line up with TRBD2. Germline V lookup: CDR1 SGDLS, CDR2 YYNGEE. The CDR3 loop spans 15 amino acids. V shed 4 bases, J shed 4 bases, and the junction held 10 bases outside the gene matches. The CDR3 is CASSPGGGDPYEQYF. CDR3 nucleotide sequence: TGTGCCAGCAGCCCCGGGGGGGGCGATCCATACGAGCAGTACTTC.

The rearrangement joins TRBV2 to TRBJ2-1, with D unclear. Trimming cost V 3 bases and J 2 bases, with 11 bases left between them. The CDR3 totals 15 residues. The germline CDR1 and CDR2 sequences are SNHLY and FYNNEI. The CDR3 sequence: CASSDEPEPYNEQFF. The CDR3 DNA reads as TGTGCCAGCAGTGACGAACCCGAGCCCTACAATGAGCAGTTCTTC.

V is TRBV18 and J is TRBJ1-2; 8 nucleotides agree with TRBD1. V was clipped by 4 bases and J by 7 bases; unmatched bases: 8. Per germline, CDR1 KGHSH and CDR2 LQKENI. The CDR3 runs 14 residues. The CDR3 loop reads CASSLSGGAVGYTF. In nucleotides, the CDR3 is TGTGCCAGCTCACTTTCAGGGGGCGCTGTTGGCTACACCTTC. The variable domain in full, completed from reference TRBV18 and TRBJ1-2, reads NAGVMQNPRHLVRRRGQEARLRCSPMKGHSHVYWYRQLPEEGLKFMVYLQKENIIDESGMPKERFSAEFPKEGPSILRIQQVVRGDSAAYFCASSLSGGAVGYTFGSGTRLTVV.

The gene calls are TRBV9 and TRBJ1-4; possible D gene TRBD1, 6 bases. The CDR3 totals 15 residues. Trimming removed 3 bases from V and 7 bases from J, with 16 bases in between. Germline lookup yields CDR1 SGDLS and CDR2 YYNGEE. In DNA, the CDR3 is TGTGCCAGCAGCGGTTCCAGGGGAGCGACTGAAAAACTGTTTTTT. Encoded protein: CASSGSRGATEKLFF.

V and J are TRBV5-4 and TRBJ2-7; the match to TRBD2 covers 14 bases. The CDR3 spans 18 residues. V lost 4 bases, J lost 2 bases, and 11 bases stayed unmatched. Germline V gene sequence: CDR1 SGHNT, CDR2 YYREEE (reference sequence). CDR3 nucleotide sequence: TGTGCCAGCAGCCTCAAGGGACTAGCGGGAGCTTCGGCCTACGAGCAGTACTTC. This translates into CASSLKGLAGASAYEQYF. Full variable domain (rest looked up from reference TRBV5-4 and TRBJ2-7): ETGVTQSPTHLIKTRGQQVTLRCSSQSGHNTVSWYQQALGQGPQFIFQYYREEENGRGNFPPRFSGLQFPNYSSELNVNALELDDSALYLCASSLKGLAGASAYEQYFGPGTRLTVT.